These 6 T cell receptor beta chains originate from one sample sequenced in a study of blood T cell repertoires in COVID-19. Measured with immunoSEQ multiplex PCR; TCRdb has only the in-frame clones, and not every one. The sample has some 120,000 clones; 84% are singletons. The sample was peripheral blood. These receptors were collected from a woman in her 30s who had recovered from COVID-19.

The chain links TRBV19 to TRBJ2-3; TRBD2 matches at 13 bases. This CDR3 is built from 17 residues. J lost 6 bases, V lost 6 bases, and 12 bases had no gene match. From germline, CDR1 is LNHDA and CDR2 SQIVND (reference sequence). The chain's CDR3 is CASRDRGLAGLGDTQYF. The CDR3 coding sequence is TGTGCCAGTAGAGATCGGGGACTAGCGGGGCTCGGGGATACGCAGTATTTT.

Here the CDR3 DNA reads TGCGCCAGCAGCTTTGGGGCGACAGTAAATGAAAAACTGTTTTTT. Encoded protein: CASSFGATVNEKLFF. V usage is TRBV5-1 and J usage is TRBJ1-4; weak D call: TRBD1 (5 bases). The CDR3 spans 15 residues. V lost 2 bases and J lost 5, with 13 bases in between. Germline V gene lookup returns CDR1 SGHRS and CDR2 YFSETQ.

The rearrangement joins TRBV10-3 to TRBJ2-7; weak D call: TRBD2 (6 bases). This CDR3 is built from 15 residues. Between the trimmed V and J ends, which lost 0 bases and 6 bases, there was a span of 15 bases. Germline V gene sequence: CDR1 ENHRY, CDR2 SYGVKD. CDR3 nucleotide sequence: TGTGCCATCAGTGAGTCGACCAGGAACGGGGGCGAGCAGTACTTC. This codes for CAISESTRNGGEQYF.

The V call is TRBV3-1 (or the pseudogene TRBV3-2), the J call TRBJ1-3, with D hard to call. Per germline, CDR1 LGHDT and CDR2 YNNKEL (reference sequence). This CDR3 has 13 residues. With 3 bases removed from V and 4 bases from J, the gap between germline ends came to 7 bases. The CDR3 coding sequence is TGTGCCAGCAGCCAGCGGCCCGGAAACACCATATATTTT. Its protein product is CASSQRPGNTIYF.

The CDR3 protein is CSASGTGDYEQYF. The CDR3 DNA reads as TGCAGCGCCTCCGGGACTGGCGACTACGAGCAGTACTTC. V usage is TRBV29-1 and J usage is TRBJ2-7, with D maybe TRBD2 (6 bases). From germline, CDR1 is SQVTM and CDR2 ANQGSEA. The CDR3 contains 13 residues. The germline V and J ends were trimmed by 7 bases and 3 bases, with 16 bases remaining between them.

The genes are TRBV2 and TRBJ2-5; the D gene is possibly TRBD2 (6 bases). There are 12 residues in the CDR3. V lost 6 bases and J 4 bases, leaving 9 bases between the germline ends. Germline loops: CDR1 SNHLY, CDR2 FYNNEI. The CDR3 loop is CASRDYGETQYF. The CDR3 region has the DNA TGTGCCAGCAGGGACTACGGAGAGACCCAGTACTTC.